This T cell receptor (beta chain) was recovered during a study of OX40 agonist ivuxolimab in advanced cancers. Overall study context: Those treated in dose escalation had hepatocellular carcinoma, melanoma, renal cell cancer or head and neck cancer. Three patients, one with hepatocellular carcinoma and two with cutaneous melanoma, responded partially. Study-wide findings and caveats: CD4+ and CD8+ T cells in blood underwent clonal expansion by week 6 at 0.1 to 3.0 mg/kg.

Clones were read by immunoSEQ multiplex PCR, and TCRdb kept only the in-frame ones, dropping some. This table holds almost 50,000 clones, roughly 79% found once. About this clone itself: Its matching antigen is unknown.

The germline V gene encodes CDR1 SQVTM and CDR2 ANQGSEA. The V gene lost 6 bases and the J gene lost 2 bases, with 13 bases spanning the gap. The CDR3 runs 13 residues. The V call is TRBV29-1, the J call TRBJ2-5; a possible D gene is TRBD1 (5 bases). The sequence derives from an adult with an advanced solid tumor such as melanoma, head and neck, liver or kidney cancer. This specimen consisted of CD4+ or CD8+ T cells sorted from blood, obtained in a trial of the OX40 agonist ivuxolimab. CDR3: CSVDFTGQETQYF. CDR3 in DNA: TGCAGCGTAGACTTCACAGGTCAAGAGACCCAGTACTTC.